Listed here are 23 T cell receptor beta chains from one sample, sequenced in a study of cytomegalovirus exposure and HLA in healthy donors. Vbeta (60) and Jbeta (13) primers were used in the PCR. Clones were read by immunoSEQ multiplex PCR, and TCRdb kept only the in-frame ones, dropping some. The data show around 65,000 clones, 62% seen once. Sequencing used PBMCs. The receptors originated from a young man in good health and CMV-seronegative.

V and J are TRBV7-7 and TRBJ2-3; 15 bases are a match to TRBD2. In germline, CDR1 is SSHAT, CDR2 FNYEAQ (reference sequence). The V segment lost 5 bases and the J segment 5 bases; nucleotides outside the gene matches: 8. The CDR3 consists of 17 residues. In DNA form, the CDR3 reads TGTGCCAGCAGCCCTAGGACTAGCGGGGGGGCCAGAGATACGCAGTATTTT. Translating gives CASSPRTSGGARDTQYF. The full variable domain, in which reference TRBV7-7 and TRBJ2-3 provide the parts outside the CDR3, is GAGVSQSPRYKVTKRGQDVTLRCDPISSHATLYWYQQALGQGPEFLTYFNYEAQPDKSGLPSDRFSAERPEGSISTLTIQRTEQRDSAMYRCASSPRTSGGARDTQYFGPGTRLTVL.

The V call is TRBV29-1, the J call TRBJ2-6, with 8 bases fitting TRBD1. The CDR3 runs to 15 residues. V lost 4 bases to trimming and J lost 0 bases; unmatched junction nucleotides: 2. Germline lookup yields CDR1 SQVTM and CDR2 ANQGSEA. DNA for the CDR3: TGCAGCGTTGGACAGGGGATCTCTGGGGCCAACGTCCTGACTTTC. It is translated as CSVGQGISGANVLTF.

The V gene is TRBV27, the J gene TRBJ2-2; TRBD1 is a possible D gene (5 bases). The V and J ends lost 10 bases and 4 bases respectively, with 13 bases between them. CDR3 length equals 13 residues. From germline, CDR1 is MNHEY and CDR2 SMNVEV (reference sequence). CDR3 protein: CATSPGSTGELFF. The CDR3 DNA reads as TGTGCCACCTCCCCAGGGTCCACCGGGGAGCTGTTTTTT.

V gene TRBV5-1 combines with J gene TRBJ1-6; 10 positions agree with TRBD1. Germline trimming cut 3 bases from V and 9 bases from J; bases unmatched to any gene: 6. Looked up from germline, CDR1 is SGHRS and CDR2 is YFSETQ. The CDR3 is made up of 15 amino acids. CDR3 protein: CASSSGQGEGSPLHF. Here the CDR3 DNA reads TGCGCCAGCAGCTCCGGACAGGGGGAAGGTTCACCCCTCCACTTT.

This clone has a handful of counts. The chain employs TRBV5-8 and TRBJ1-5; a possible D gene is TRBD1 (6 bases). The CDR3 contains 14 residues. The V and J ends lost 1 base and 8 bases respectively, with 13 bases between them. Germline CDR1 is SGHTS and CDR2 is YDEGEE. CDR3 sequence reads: CASSLNRERKPQHF. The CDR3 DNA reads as TGTGCCAGCAGCTTGAACAGGGAGAGAAAGCCCCAGCATTTT.

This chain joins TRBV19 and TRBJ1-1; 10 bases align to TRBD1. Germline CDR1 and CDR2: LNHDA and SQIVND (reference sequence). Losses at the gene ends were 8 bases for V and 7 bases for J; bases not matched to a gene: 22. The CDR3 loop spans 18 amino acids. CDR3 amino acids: CASAPTQAGTGDGIEAFF. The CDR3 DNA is TGTGCCAGTGCGCCGACGCAAGCCGGGACAGGGGACGGGATTGAAGCTTTCTTT.

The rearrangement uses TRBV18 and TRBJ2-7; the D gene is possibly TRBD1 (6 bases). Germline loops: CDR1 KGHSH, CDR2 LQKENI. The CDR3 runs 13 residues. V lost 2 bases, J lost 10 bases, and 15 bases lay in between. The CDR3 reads CASSPEQGSPQYF. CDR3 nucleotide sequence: TGTGCCAGCTCACCAGAACAGGGTTCTCCTCAGTACTTC.

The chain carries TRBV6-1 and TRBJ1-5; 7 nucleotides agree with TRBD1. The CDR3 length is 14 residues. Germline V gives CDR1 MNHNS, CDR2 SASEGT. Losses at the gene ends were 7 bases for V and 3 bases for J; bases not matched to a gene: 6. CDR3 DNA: TGTGCCAGCATGACAGGGATTTACAATCAGCCCCAGCATTTT. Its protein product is CASMTGIYNQPQHF.

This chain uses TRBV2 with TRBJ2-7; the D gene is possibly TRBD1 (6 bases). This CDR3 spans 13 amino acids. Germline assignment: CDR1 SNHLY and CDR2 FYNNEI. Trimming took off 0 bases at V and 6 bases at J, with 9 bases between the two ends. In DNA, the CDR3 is TGTGCCAGCAGTGAAGCGCTAGGGGGCGAGCAGTACTTC. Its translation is CASSEALGGEQYF.

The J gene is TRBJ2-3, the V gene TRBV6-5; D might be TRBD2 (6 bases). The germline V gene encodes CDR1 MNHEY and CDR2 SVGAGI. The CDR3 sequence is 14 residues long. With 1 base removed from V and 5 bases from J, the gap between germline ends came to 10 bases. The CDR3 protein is CASSYLAEGDTQYF. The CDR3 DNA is TGTGCCAGCAGTTACTTAGCGGAGGGAGATACGCAGTATTTT.

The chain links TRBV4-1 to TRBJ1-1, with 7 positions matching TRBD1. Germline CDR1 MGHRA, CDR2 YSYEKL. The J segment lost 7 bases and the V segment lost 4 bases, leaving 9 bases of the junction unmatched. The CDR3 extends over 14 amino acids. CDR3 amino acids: CASSLVQGGFEAFF. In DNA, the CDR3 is TGCGCCAGCAGCCTCGTGCAGGGGGGCTTTGAAGCTTTCTTT.

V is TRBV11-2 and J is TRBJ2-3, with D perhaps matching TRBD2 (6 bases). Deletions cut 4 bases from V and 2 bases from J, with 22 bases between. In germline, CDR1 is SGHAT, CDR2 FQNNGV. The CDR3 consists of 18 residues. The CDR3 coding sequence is TGTGCCAGCAGCTCAGCCGGCGACTGGGGGGTGAACACAGATACGCAGTATTTT. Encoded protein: CASSSAGDWGVNTDTQYF.

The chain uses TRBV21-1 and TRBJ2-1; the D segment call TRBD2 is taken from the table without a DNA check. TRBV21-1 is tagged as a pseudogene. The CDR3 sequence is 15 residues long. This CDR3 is CASSPRESSYNEQFF. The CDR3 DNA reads TGTGCCAGCAGCCCCCGGGAAAGCTCCTACAATGAGCAGTTCTTC.

CDR3 amino acids: CASSETGSYEQYF. The CDR3 DNA sequence: TGTGCCAGCAGTGAAACGGGAAGTTACGAGCAGTACTTC. This chain joins TRBV6-1 and TRBJ2-7; D perhaps matches TRBD2 (5 bases). CDR1 MNHNS and CDR2 SASEGT come from the germline V gene. There are 13 residues in the CDR3. The ends were cut back, 2 bases at V and 4 bases at J, with 9 bases in the middle.

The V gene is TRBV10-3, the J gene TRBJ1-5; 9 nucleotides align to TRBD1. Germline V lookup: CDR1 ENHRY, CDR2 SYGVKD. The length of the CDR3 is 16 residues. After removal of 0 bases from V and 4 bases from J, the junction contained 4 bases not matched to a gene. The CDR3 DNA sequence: TGTGCCATCAGTGAGTCGGGGACAGGGCGAAATCAGCCCCAGCATTTT. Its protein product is CAISESGTGRNQPQHF.

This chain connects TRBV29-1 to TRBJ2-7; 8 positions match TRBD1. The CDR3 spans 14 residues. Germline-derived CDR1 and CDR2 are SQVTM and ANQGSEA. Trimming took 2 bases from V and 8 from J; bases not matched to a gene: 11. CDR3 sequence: CSVESGQGRAKQYF. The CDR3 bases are TGCAGCGTTGAATCTGGACAGGGACGAGCAAAGCAGTACTTC.

The CDR3 sequence is CASSPPAGGRDYTF. DNA of the CDR3: TGTGCCAGCTCACCACCGGCAGGGGGGAGAGACTACACCTTC. V usage is TRBV18 and J usage is TRBJ1-2; 7 bases fit TRBD1. The CDR3 has 14 residues. V was clipped by 0 bases and J by 10 bases; unmatched bases: 8. CDR1 and CDR2 from the germline V gene are KGHSH and LQKENI.

CDR3 region: CASSLEAVHYEQYF. The CDR3, as DNA: TGTGCCAGCAGCTTGGAAGCTGTTCACTACGAGCAGTACTTC. This chain links TRBV5-8 with TRBJ2-7; D is ambiguous. CDR3 length: 14 residues. Germline V gene data show CDR1 as SGHTS and CDR2 as YDEGEE. The germline V and J ends were trimmed by 0 bases and 3 bases, with 10 bases remaining between them.

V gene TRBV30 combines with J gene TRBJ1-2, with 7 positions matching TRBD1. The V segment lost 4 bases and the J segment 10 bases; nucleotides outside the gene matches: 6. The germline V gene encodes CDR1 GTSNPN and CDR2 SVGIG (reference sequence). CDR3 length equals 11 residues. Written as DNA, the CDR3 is TGTGCCTGGAACTTGGGACAGTTCTACACCTTC. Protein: CAWNLGQFYTF.

Written as DNA, the CDR3 is TGTGCCACCTCTTGGTCCGCCGGGACAGCTGGAGAGACCCAGTACTTC. Translation gives CATSWSAGTAGETQYF. The chain employs TRBV6-4 and TRBJ2-5; 7 nucleotides line up with TRBD1. This CDR3 is 16 amino acids long. CDR1 and CDR2 (germline): MRHNA, SNTAGT. J lost 4 bases, V lost 10 bases, and 18 bases had no gene match.

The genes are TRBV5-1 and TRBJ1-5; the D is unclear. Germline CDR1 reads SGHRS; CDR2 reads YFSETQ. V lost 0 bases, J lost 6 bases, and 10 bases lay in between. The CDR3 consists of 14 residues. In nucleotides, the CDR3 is TGCGCCAGCAGCTTGGTTCCGGGGAGTCAGCCCCAGCATTTT. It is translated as CASSLVPGSQPQHF.

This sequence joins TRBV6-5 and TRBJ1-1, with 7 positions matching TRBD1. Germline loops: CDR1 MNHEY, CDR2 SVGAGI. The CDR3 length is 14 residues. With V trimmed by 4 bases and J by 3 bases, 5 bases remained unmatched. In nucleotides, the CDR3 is TGTGCCAGCAGTTCAGGGGGGTTTGACACTGAAGCTTTCTTT. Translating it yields CASSSGGFDTEAFF.

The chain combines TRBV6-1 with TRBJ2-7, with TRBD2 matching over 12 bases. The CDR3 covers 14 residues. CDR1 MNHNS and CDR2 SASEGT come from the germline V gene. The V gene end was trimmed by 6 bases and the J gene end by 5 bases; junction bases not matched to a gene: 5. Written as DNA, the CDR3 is TGTGCCAGCAGCGGACTAGCGGGGAGACACGAGCAGTACTTC. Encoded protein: CASSGLAGRHEQYF.